The 15 T cell receptor beta chains below all came from one sample that was sequenced in a study of blood T cell repertoires in COVID-19. Using immunoSEQ multiplex PCR, the repertoire was profiled, and TCRdb retains in-frame clones only, with some absent. The table shows over 150,000 clones, with less than 90% occurring only once. Source material: peripheral blood. The receptors were gathered from a man in his thirties or forties with acute or convalescent COVID-19.

This clone was seen a single time. This sequence joins TRBV10-3 and TRBJ2-1, with TRBD1 as a possible D gene (6 bases). The V end lost 10 bases, the J end lost 7 bases, and 20 bases lay between the germline ends. The CDR3 totals 14 residues. From germline, CDR1 is ENHRY and CDR2 SYGVKD. This CDR3 is CATQTAGEGNEQFF. In nucleotides, the CDR3 is TGTGCCACCCAGACTGCAGGGGAAGGAAATGAGCAGTTCTTC.

CDR3 DNA sequence: TGTGCAAGTCGCACACTATTTCGACTAGCGGATACTAGCTCCTACAATGAGCAGTTCTTC. It translates to CASRTLFRLADTSSYNEQFF. The chain combines TRBV12-2 with TRBJ2-1; the table's D call TRBD2 went unverified against the DNA. TRBV12-2 corresponds to a pseudogene. The CDR3 totals 20 residues.

The rearrangement joins TRBV7-9 to TRBJ1-6, with TRBD1 as a possible D gene (5 bases). V lost 4 bases and J lost 0, with 10 bases in between. Looked up from germline, CDR1 is SEHNR and CDR2 is FQNEAQ (reference sequence). This CDR3 contains 16 residues. This CDR3 is CASSSGISSYNSPLHF. The CDR3 DNA is TGTGCCAGCAGCTCAGGGATAAGCTCCTATAATTCACCCCTCCACTTT.

The chain uses TRBV3-1 (or the pseudogene TRBV3-2) and TRBJ2-3; 7 bases map to TRBD2. The V segment lost 4 bases and the J segment 2 bases; nucleotides outside the gene matches: 12. This CDR3 spans 17 amino acids. Germline V gene data show CDR1 as LGHDT and CDR2 as YNNKEL (reference sequence). CDR3: CASSPRGVGITTDTQYF. The CDR3 nucleotides read TGTGCCAGCAGCCCCCGGGGGGTAGGGATTACCACAGATACGCAGTATTTT.

CDR3 amino acids: CASSLGGGATEYF. The CDR3 nucleotides read TGTGCCAGCAGCTTAGGAGGGGGGGCGACCGAGTACTTC. The genes are TRBV7-8 and TRBJ2-7, with D possibly matching TRBD2 (7 bases). From germline, CDR1 is SGHVS and CDR2 FQNEAQ. CDR3 size: 13 residues. Trimming removed 1 base at V and 11 bases at J, with 15 bases between.

The chain carries TRBV5-4 and TRBJ2-3; 7 nucleotides match TRBD1. CDR1 is SGHNT, CDR2 YYREEE, per germline (reference sequence). Trimming took 0 bases from V and 7 from J; bases not matched to a gene: 8. The CDR3 consists of 15 residues. CDR3 in amino acids: CASSLEVDRENTQYF. DNA of the CDR3: TGTGCCAGCAGCTTGGAGGTCGACAGGGAAAATACGCAGTATTTT.

Points on this clone: Other DNA sequences of this sample code for an identical CDR3. The rearrangement joins TRBV30 to TRBJ2-2, with D perhaps matching TRBD2 (5 bases). Germline CDR1 is GTSNPN and CDR2 is SVGIG (reference sequence). Trimming cost V 0 bases and J 7 bases, with 6 bases left between them. The CDR3 has 12 residues. CDR3 sequence (DNA): TGTGCCTGGAGTGTTCGGGGCGGGGAGCTGTTTTTT. Protein product: CAWSVRGGELFF.

This clone has only one observation. The chain is built from TRBV28 and TRBJ1-2, with TRBD1 matching over 8 bases. The V gene's germline CDR1 is MDHEN and CDR2 SYDVKM. V lost 5 bases, J lost 2 bases, and 10 bases stayed unmatched. The CDR3 contains 16 residues. CDR3 in DNA: TGTGCCAGCAGTCAGAGGCCCGGACAGGGCAACTATGGCTACACCTTC. It is translated as CASSQRPGQGNYGYTF.

CDR3 sequence reads: CASILGGTNYGYTF. CDR3 DNA sequence: TGTGCCAGCATCCTTGGCGGCACGAACTATGGCTACACCTTC. The chain carries TRBV5-6 and TRBJ1-2; the D is unclear. CDR1 is SGHDT, CDR2 YYEEEE, per germline. CDR3 length equals 14 residues. Trimming removed 6 bases at V and 2 bases at J, with 14 bases between.

The rearrangement uses TRBV3-1 (or the pseudogene TRBV3-2) and TRBJ1-3, with a tentative D call TRBD1 (6 bases). Germline CDR1 reads LGHDT; CDR2 reads YNNKEL (reference sequence). The CDR3 has 16 residues. Deletions cut 3 bases from V and 0 bases from J, with 12 bases between. CDR3 sequence reads: CASSQPRGFSGNTIYF. The CDR3 bases are TGTGCCAGCAGCCAGCCGAGGGGGTTCTCTGGAAACACCATATATTTT.

The chain couples TRBV27 to TRBJ1-5; D is uncertain. The CDR3 extends over 15 amino acids. Trimming removed 2 bases from V and 6 bases from J, with 14 bases in between. Germline V gene sequence: CDR1 MNHEY, CDR2 SMNVEV (reference sequence). This chain's CDR3 is CASSLIGQIGQPQHF. For the CDR3, the DNA is TGTGCCAGCAGTTTAATTGGGCAGATTGGTCAGCCCCAGCATTTT.

V usage is TRBV20-1 and J usage is TRBJ1-1; perhaps TRBD1 as D (5 bases). Germline CDR1 and CDR2: DFQATT and SNEGSKA (reference sequence). The CDR3 has 11 amino acids. In nucleotides, the CDR3 is TGCAGAGGGGCAAGGAACACTGAAGCTTTCTTT. Amino acid sequence: CRGARNTEAFF.

The V gene is TRBV5-4, the J gene TRBJ1-2; D is perhaps TRBD1 (5 bases). V lost 1 base and J lost 4, with 11 bases in between. The CDR3 runs 14 residues. Germline CDR1 and CDR2: SGHNT and YYREEE (reference sequence). CDR3 protein: CASSLTGTGYGYTF. CDR3 in DNA: TGTGCCAGCAGCTTGACAGGCACGGGCTATGGCTACACCTTC.

With respect to this clone: Other nucleotide sequences in the sample specify the same CDR3. This chain uses TRBV5-1 with TRBJ1-4; D is uncertain. V was shortened by 1 base and J by 0 bases, with 4 bases between the two germline ends. The germline V gene encodes CDR1 SGHRS and CDR2 YFSETQ. The CDR3 length is 14 residues. CDR3 sequence (DNA): TGCGCCAGCAGCTTGTCTGCAACTAATGAAAAACTGTTTTTT. Its translation: CASSLSATNEKLFF.

The genes are TRBV5-4 and TRBJ2-1; no clear D gene. The CDR3 covers 15 residues. Germline assignment: CDR1 SGHNT and CDR2 YYREEE (reference sequence). V gave up 2 bases and J gave up 9 bases, with 18 bases separating them. DNA for the CDR3: TGTGCCAGCAGCTTCGGTCCATTCCCTCCTCTTGAGCAGTTCTTC. Residues: CASSFGPFPPLEQFF.